A single sample is the source of the 20 T cell receptor beta chains below, sequenced in a study of T cell responses to AZD1222 COVID-19 vaccine. Sequenced by immunoSEQ multiplex PCR; TCRdb stores in-frame clones only, minus some. The sample shows 90,000 to 150,000 clones, around nine tenths of them seen only once. The sequences come from peripheral blood, collected on day 0 of AZD1222 vaccination. These TCRs come from an adult in good health.

The CDR3 nucleotides are TGTGCCAGCAGCCTCCCAGGTTATGGCTACACCTTC. This codes for CASSLPGYGYTF. V gene TRBV9 combines with J gene TRBJ1-2, with D hard to call. Looked up from germline, CDR1 is SGDLS and CDR2 is YYNGEE. The V gene lost 4 bases and the J gene lost 5 bases, with 9 bases spanning the gap. The CDR3 has 12 residues.

The rearrangement joins TRBV25-1 to TRBJ1-1; a weak D match, TRBD1 (6 bases). The length of the CDR3 is 14 residues. Germline V CDR1 and CDR2: MGHDK, SYGVNS. V gave up 2 bases and J gave up 4 bases, with 11 bases separating them. This chain's CDR3 is CASSEGTRSTEAFF. The CDR3 DNA reads TGTGCCAGCAGTGAAGGGACAAGAAGCACTGAAGCTTTCTTT.

The chain carries TRBV6-5 and TRBJ1-1, with D unclear. Trimming removed 6 bases from V and 4 bases from J, with 12 bases in between. The germline gives CDR1 MNHEY, CDR2 SVGAGI. The CDR3 spans 13 residues. CDR3 protein: CASRPYVATEAFF. In DNA form, the CDR3 reads TGTGCCAGCAGACCCTACGTCGCCACTGAAGCTTTCTTT.

The rearrangement joins TRBV30 to TRBJ1-1; possibly TRBD1 for D (6 bases). The germline CDR1 and CDR2 sequences are GTSNPN and SVGIG (reference sequence). CDR3 length: 11 residues. V was shortened by 3 bases and J by 6 bases, with 8 bases between the two germline ends. CDR3 coding DNA: TGTGCCTGGAGCAAGGGGGCTGAAGCTTTCTTT. Amino acid sequence: CAWSKGAEAFF.

This chain's CDR3 is CASSSLRTGLQETQYF. The CDR3 nucleotides read TGTGCCAGCAGCAGTCTTCGGACAGGGCTTCAAGAGACCCAGTACTTC. The chain links TRBV7-2 to TRBJ2-5; TRBD1 agrees at 8 bases. The germline V gene encodes CDR1 SGHTA and CDR2 FQGNSA. The trim removed 5 bases at V and 2 bases at J, leaving 10 bases unmatched. The CDR3 loop spans 16 amino acids.

This chain connects TRBV30 to TRBJ1-2; TRBD1 aligns across 9 bases. The CDR3 has 15 amino acids. CDR1 and CDR2 from the germline V gene are GTSNPN and SVGIG (reference sequence). With V trimmed by 5 bases and J by 5 bases, 12 bases remained unmatched. The CDR3 reads CAWGPRGQGGYGYTF. For the CDR3, the DNA is TGTGCCTGGGGCCCCCGGGGACAGGGAGGGTATGGCTACACCTTC. Drawing the rest from reference TRBV30 and TRBJ1-2, the complete variable domain is SQTIHQWPATLVQPVGSPLSLECTVEGTSNPNLYWYRQAAGRGLQLLFYSVGIGQISSEVPQNLSASRPQDRQFILSSKKLLLSDSGFYLCAWGPRGQGGYGYTFGSGTRLTVV.

The rearrangement links TRBV30 to TRBJ1-6; no definite D call. Germline CDR1 reads GTSNPN; CDR2 reads SVGIG (reference sequence). The CDR3 extends over 13 amino acids. The V end was cut by 2 bases, the J end by 8 bases, with 10 bases between. The CDR3 nucleotides are TGTGCCTGGAGTTCACAGAGTTATTCACCCCTCCACTTT. Translating gives CAWSSQSYSPLHF.

This chain links TRBV4-1 with TRBJ1-5; 8 nucleotides match TRBD1. Trimming took 4 bases from V and 4 from J; bases not matched to a gene: 3. Per germline, CDR1 MGHRA and CDR2 YSYEKL. The CDR3 is 14 amino acids. CDR3: CASSPGQENQPQHF. CDR3 DNA sequence: TGCGCCAGCAGCCCGGGACAGGAGAATCAGCCCCAGCATTTT.

V usage is TRBV18 and J usage is TRBJ1-6, with D perhaps matching TRBD1 (5 bases). V was clipped by 3 bases and J by 2 bases, with 5 bases between them. The CDR3 is 14 residues long. The V gene's germline CDR1 is KGHSH and CDR2 LQKENI. In nucleotides, the CDR3 is TGTGCCAGCTCACCGGACACCTATAATTCACCCCTCCACTTT. Protein: CASSPDTYNSPLHF.

The chain recombines TRBV11-2 with TRBJ2-7, with 15 bases aligning to TRBD2. The CDR3 is 14 amino acids. V trimming: 5 bases; J trimming: 6 bases; junction bases outside the gene matches: 2. Germline CDR1 is SGHAT and CDR2 is FQNNGV. The chain's CDR3 is CASSMGLAGGEQYF. The CDR3 region has the DNA TGTGCCAGCAGCATGGGACTAGCGGGAGGCGAGCAGTACTTC.

The CDR3 DNA sequence: TGTGCCAGCACCCGGGGGCGGGTGAACACTGAAGCTTTCTTT. It encodes CASTRGRVNTEAFF. The chain uses TRBV6-5 and TRBJ1-1; D perhaps matches TRBD1 (6 bases). CDR3 length equals 14 residues. Deletions cut 7 bases from V and 0 bases from J, with 12 bases between. The V gene's germline CDR1 is MNHEY and CDR2 SVGAGI.

This chain joins TRBV7-9 and TRBJ2-1; tentatively, D is TRBD2 (5 bases). V was cut by 5 bases and J by 0 bases, with 14 bases left in between. The CDR3 is 16 residues long. CDR1 SEHNR and CDR2 FQNEAQ come from the germline V gene (reference sequence). DNA of the CDR3: TGTGCCAGCAGCCCGCCTCCGGGGTACTCCTACAATGAGCAGTTCTTC. Amino acid sequence: CASSPPPGYSYNEQFF.

This chain connects TRBV7-6 to TRBJ1-4, with 7 nucleotides matching TRBD1. The CDR3 is 17 amino acids. CDR1 is SGHVS and CDR2 is FNYEAQ in the germline V gene. V lost 6 bases and J lost 7; bases outside the gene matches: 17. CDR3 DNA sequence: TGTGCCAGCAGTCCGATCCCGACCGGGACAGCTACTGAAAAACTGTTTTTT. Encoded protein: CASSPIPTGTATEKLFF.

V is TRBV3-1 (or the pseudogene TRBV3-2) and J is TRBJ1-3; weak D call: TRBD1 (6 bases). Looked up from germline, CDR1 is LGHDT and CDR2 is YNNKEL (reference sequence). V was trimmed by 2 bases and J by 6 bases, leaving 8 bases between them. This CDR3 region has 13 residues. For the CDR3, the DNA is TGTGCCAGCAGCCAAAAGGGGGAAAACACCATATATTTT. Translating it yields CASSQKGENTIYF.

The V gene is TRBV11-2, the J gene TRBJ2-1; 8 bases match TRBD2. The germline CDR1 and CDR2 sequences are SGHAT and FQNNGV. V lost 3 bases, J lost 6 bases, and 7 bases stayed unmatched. This CDR3 spans 15 amino acids. The CDR3 region is CASSLPLAVSNEQFF. As DNA, the CDR3 is TGTGCCAGCAGCTTGCCACTAGCGGTATCCAATGAGCAGTTCTTC.

The genes are TRBV2 and TRBJ1-3; D gene ambiguous. The CDR3 is 15 residues long. The germline V gene encodes CDR1 SNHLY and CDR2 FYNNEI. The germline V and J ends were trimmed by 0 bases and 4 bases, with 10 bases remaining between them. CDR3 sequence reads: CASSEALLGGNTIYF. Written as DNA, the CDR3 is TGTGCCAGCAGTGAAGCCCTCCTCGGGGGAAACACCATATATTTT. Full variable domain (rest looked up from reference TRBV2 and TRBJ1-3): EPEVTQTPSHQVTQMGQEVILRCVPISNHLYFYWYRQILGQKVEFLVSFYNNEISEKSEIFDDQFSVERPDGSNFTLKIRSTKLEDSAMYFCASSEALLGGNTIYFGEGSWLTVV.

The V gene is TRBV7-8, the J gene TRBJ2-7; D is ambiguous. Trimming took off 5 bases at V and 7 bases at J, with 12 bases between the two ends. Per the germline V gene, CDR1 is SGHVS and CDR2 is FQNEAQ. The CDR3 runs 12 residues. This chain's CDR3 is CASSPWAGEQYF. CDR3 in DNA: TGTGCCAGCAGCCCTTGGGCCGGGGAGCAGTACTTC.

This chain uses TRBV5-8 with TRBJ2-6; perhaps D is TRBD1 or TRBD2 (5 bases each). The CDR3 length is 16 residues. The germline gives CDR1 SGHTS, CDR2 YDEGEE. Trimming cost V 0 bases and J 0 bases, with 7 bases left between them. CDR3 sequence: CASSLEGTSGANVLTF. Here the CDR3 DNA reads TGTGCCAGCAGCTTGGAAGGGACCTCTGGGGCCAACGTCCTGACTTTC.

This clone was detected only a few times. V usage is TRBV28 and J usage is TRBJ2-7; 9 bases align to TRBD2. V lost 8 bases to trimming and J lost 7 bases; unmatched junction nucleotides: 3. CDR3 length: 11 residues. CDR1 and CDR2 (germline): MDHEN, SYDVKM. CDR3 amino acids: CASGGRGEQYF. The CDR3 DNA follows: TGTGCCAGCGGCGGGAGGGGGGAGCAGTACTTC.

The chain uses TRBV18 and TRBJ2-3; perhaps TRBD2 as D (6 bases). The CDR3 loop spans 11 amino acids. The V gene's germline CDR1 is KGHSH and CDR2 LQKENI. V lost 5 bases, J lost 9 bases, and 9 bases lay in between. The CDR3, as DNA: TGTGCCAGCTCATATGCGGGGACGCAGTATTTT. Amino acid sequence: CASSYAGTQYF.